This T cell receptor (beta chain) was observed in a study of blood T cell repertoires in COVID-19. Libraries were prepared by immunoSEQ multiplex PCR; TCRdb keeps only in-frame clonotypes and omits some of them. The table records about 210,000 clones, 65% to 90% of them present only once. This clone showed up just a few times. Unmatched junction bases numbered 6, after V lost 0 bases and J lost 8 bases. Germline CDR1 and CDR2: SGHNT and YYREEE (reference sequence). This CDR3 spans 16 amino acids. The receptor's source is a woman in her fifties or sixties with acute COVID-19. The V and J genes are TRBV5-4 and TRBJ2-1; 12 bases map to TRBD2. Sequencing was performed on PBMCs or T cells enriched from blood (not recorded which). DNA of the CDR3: TGTGCCAGCAGCTTGGGGTCTAGCGGGGGGGTTTATGAGCAGTTCTTC. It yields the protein CASSLGSSGGVYEQFF.